What follows are 7 T cell receptor beta chains derived from one specimen sequenced in a study of vaccination and CD4 T cells after COVID-19. The time point is: late sampling 161 to 241 days after vaccination in a few convalescent patients. TCRdb re-called the PCR reads with MiXCR, one entry per CDR3 protein. This table holds some 28,000 distinct CDR3 sequences, 51% found once. The sample was CD4+ T cells from blood, taken about 7 months after SARS-CoV-2 vaccination. The receptors shown here come from a human donor who had recovered from COVID-19.

The V and J genes are TRBV6-1 and TRBJ1-1, with a possible D match to TRBD1 (5 bases). V shed 6 bases and J shed 5 bases, with 16 bases lying between them. This CDR3 is 14 amino acids long. CDR1 MNHNS and CDR2 SASEGT come from the germline V gene. The CDR3 loop reads CASSPERGQTEAFF. The CDR3 bases are TGTGCCAGCAGCCCGGAGAGGGGTCAAACTGAAGCTTTCTTT.

V and J are TRBV24-1 and TRBJ1-5, with D maybe TRBD1 (5 bases). This CDR3 is 12 amino acids long. CDR1 is KGHDR, CDR2 SFDVKD, per germline. Trimming shortened V by 7 bases and J by 7 bases, and 10 bases separated the two germline ends. CDR3 residues: CATRGDKQPQHF. The CDR3 DNA follows: TGTGCCACCAGAGGGGATAAACAGCCCCAGCATTTT.

The chain links TRBV27 to TRBJ2-7, with TRBD2 identical over 9 bases. This CDR3 contains 14 residues. With 5 bases clipped from V and 1 base from J, the junction kept 3 bases outside the gene matches. Germline-derived CDR1 and CDR2 are MNHEY and SMNVEV (reference sequence). CDR3: CASSEAGGSYEQYF. CDR3 DNA sequence: TGTGCCAGCAGTGAAGCGGGAGGTTCCTACGAGCAGTACTTC.

The J gene is TRBJ1-1, the V gene TRBV5-4, with 7 bases matching TRBD1. V lost 4 bases and J lost 2; bases outside the gene matches: 5. Germline V gene lookup returns CDR1 SGHNT and CDR2 YYREEE (reference sequence). There are 14 residues in the CDR3. The CDR3: CASSRGQLNTEAFF. DNA for the CDR3: TGTGCCAGCAGCCGGGGACAGCTAAACACTGAAGCTTTCTTT. The variable domain in full, with the rest retrieved from reference TRBV5-4 and TRBJ1-1, is ETGVTQSPTHLIKTRGQQVTLRCSSQSGHNTVSWYQQALGQGPQFIFQYYREEENGRGNFPPRFSGLQFPNYSSELNVNALELDDSALYLCASSRGQLNTEAFFGQGTRLTVV.

J is TRBJ2-7 and V is TRBV7-9; the match to TRBD1 covers 8 bases. CDR3 length: 16 residues. J lost 2 bases, V lost 5 bases, and 11 bases had no gene match. CDR1 and CDR2 from the germline V gene are SEHNR and FQNEAQ (reference sequence). CDR3 in amino acids: CASSPIGQGKTYEQYF. The DNA of the CDR3 is TGTGCCAGCAGCCCAATTGGACAGGGTAAAACCTACGAGCAGTACTTC.

Here the CDR3 DNA reads TGTGCCAGCAGGCCCGGGGCGGGCGGCTACACCTTC. It encodes CASRPGAGGYTF. The chain combines TRBV6-1 with TRBJ1-2, with a possible D match to TRBD1 (5 bases). Per germline, CDR1 MNHNS and CDR2 SASEGT. This CDR3 has 12 residues. With 6 bases removed from V and 8 bases from J, the gap between germline ends came to 13 bases.

A single count supports this clonotype. V is TRBV2 and J is TRBJ1-1; D is ambiguous. Trimming removed 7 bases from V and 2 bases from J, with 11 bases in between. The CDR3 is 13 amino acids. CDR1 is SNHLY, CDR2 FYNNEI, per germline. CDR3 coding DNA: TGTGCCAGCATGGATAACGGTAACACTGAAGCTTTCTTT. It specifies CASMDNGNTEAFF.